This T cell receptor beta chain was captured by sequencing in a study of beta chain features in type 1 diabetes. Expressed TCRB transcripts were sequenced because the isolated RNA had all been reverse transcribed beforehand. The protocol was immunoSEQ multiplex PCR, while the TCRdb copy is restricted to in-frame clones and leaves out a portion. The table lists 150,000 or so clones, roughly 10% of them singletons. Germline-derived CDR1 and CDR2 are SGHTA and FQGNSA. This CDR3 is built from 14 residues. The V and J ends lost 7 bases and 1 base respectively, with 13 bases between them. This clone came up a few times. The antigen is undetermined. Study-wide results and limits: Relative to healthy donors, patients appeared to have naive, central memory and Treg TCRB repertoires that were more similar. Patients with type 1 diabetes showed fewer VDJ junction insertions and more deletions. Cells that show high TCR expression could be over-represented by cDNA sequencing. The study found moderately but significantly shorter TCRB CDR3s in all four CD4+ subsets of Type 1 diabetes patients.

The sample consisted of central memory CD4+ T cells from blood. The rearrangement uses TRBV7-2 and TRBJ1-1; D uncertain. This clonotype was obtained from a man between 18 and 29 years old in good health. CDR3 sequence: CASTKGPANTEAFF. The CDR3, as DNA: TGTGCCAGCACAAAGGGCCCGGCGAACACTGAAGCTTTCTTT. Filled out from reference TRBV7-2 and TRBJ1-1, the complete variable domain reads GAGVSQSPSNKVTEKGKDVELRCDPISGHTALYWYRQSLGQGLEFLIYFQGNSAPDKSGLPSDRFSAERTGGSVSTLTIQRTQQEDSAVYLCASTKGPANTEAFFGQGTRLTVV.